Listed here is a single T cell receptor beta chain. Its target is unknown. Germline lookup yields CDR1 MNHEY and CDR2 SVGAGI. Trimming left V 6 bases short and J 4 bases short, with 15 bases between. CDR3 length equals 14 residues. The source of the sample is a study of T cells in localized non-small cell lung cancer. Clones were sequenced by immunoSEQ multiplex PCR, and TCRdb holds only the in-frame ones, with some missing. Of 53,000 or so clones in the sample, more than 85% are singletons; the top ten hold nearly 20%. Study observations and caveats: In the blood, greater T cell density corresponded to longer overall survival. Exceeding tumor, uninvolved adjacent lung had the highest T cell clonality. Within adjacent lung there appeared a median around 55 of the top 100 tumor clones. Sequencing covered just one tumor region, so heterogeneity cannot be ruled out.

V gene TRBV6-5 combines with J gene TRBJ2-5, with D possibly called TRBD1 or TRBD2 (6 bases each). This sample comprised peripheral blood, obtained before any cancer treatment. This receptor was obtained from a man aged 40 to 75 with stage I lung adenocarcinoma. The CDR3 reads CASSRLGGLETQYF. The CDR3 DNA reads TGTGCCAGCAGCCGACTAGGGGGGTTAGAGACCCAGTACTTC.